The sequence of this T cell receptor (beta chain) was determined in a study of cytomegalovirus exposure and HLA in healthy donors. About this clone itself: Its antigen is unidentified.

Unrecorded immune exposures were likely, despite nominal health at sampling. The PCR used 60 Vbeta and 13 Jbeta primers. Produced via immunoSEQ multiplex PCR; TCRdb's table is partial and in-frame only. The table lists some 60,000 clones, approximately 80% of them singletons, with 1.5% to 2% in the top ten. This CDR3 spans 15 amino acids. The V gene lost 5 bases and the J gene lost 0 bases, with 13 bases spanning the gap. Findings of the study overall: Within the data, a cluster of highly shared sequence variants was likely a sequencing artifact. In vitro, three CMV-associated chains proved specific for CMV antigens. Some public TCRs appeared in many individuals, while most sequences were rare.

The specimen was PBMCs. The receptor's source is a human donor in good health. V usage is TRBV5-7 and J usage is TRBJ2-3, with TRBD2 as a possible D gene (6 bases). TRBV5-7 is filed as an ORF, its function uncertain. CDR3 DNA: TGTGCCAGCAGAAGGGACTTCACGAGCACAGATACGCAGTATTTT. This sequence encodes CASRRDFTSTDTQYF.